The TCR beta chain under discussion was sequenced for a study of shared clonotypes between healthy human individuals. Across the whole study: There were three CD4 naive, three CD4 memory, two CD8 naive and one CD8 memory plates per donor.

Measured with immunoSEQ multiplex PCR; TCRdb has only the in-frame clones, and not every one. The data hold hundreds of thousands of clones, with around four fifths observed a single time. Deletions cut 4 bases from V and 5 bases from J, with 9 bases between. Per germline, CDR1 DFQATT and CDR2 SNEGSKA (reference sequence). This CDR3 region has 11 residues. This clone was picked up one time. The sample holds other DNA sequences that translate to the same CDR3. Sequencing was performed on memory CD4+ T cells sorted from blood. The subset denotes: CD45RA-negative fraction. V is TRBV20-1 and J is TRBJ2-7, with D maybe TRBD1 (6 bases). This receptor was taken from a woman in her thirties in good health. CDR3 residues: CSATPGDEQYF. The CDR3 DNA follows: TGCAGTGCTACACCAGGGGACGAGCAGTACTTC.